This T cell receptor (beta chain) comes out of a study of blood T cell repertoires in COVID-19. On the study more broadly: Whether acute or convalescent, the COVID-19 samples came from the United States, Italy and Spain. T cells, B-cell-depleted T cells, or PBMCs provided the cDNA or gDNA that served as material.

The authors' processing: Quantification of nucleated cells was approximated via reference gene primer amplification. Profiled with immunoSEQ multiplex PCR; TCRdb holds only in-frame clones, not every one. V and J calls and clone size come straight from that table; D and trimming were deduced from the DNA. In the table there are over 100,000 clones, about nine tenths of which are singletons. V was trimmed by 4 bases and J by 0 bases, leaving 13 bases between them. This CDR3 has 16 amino acids. The germline V gene encodes CDR1 SGHVS and CDR2 FNYEAQ. The chain employs TRBV7-6 and TRBJ2-1; TRBD1 is a possible D gene (6 bases). What was sequenced was peripheral blood. The receptor was derived from a woman in her 70s with COVID-19, enrolled during active disease. The CDR3 bases are TGTGCCAGCAGCTCAGGGGTCCTCAGCTCCTACAATGAGCAGTTCTTC. As protein: CASSSGVLSSYNEQFF.